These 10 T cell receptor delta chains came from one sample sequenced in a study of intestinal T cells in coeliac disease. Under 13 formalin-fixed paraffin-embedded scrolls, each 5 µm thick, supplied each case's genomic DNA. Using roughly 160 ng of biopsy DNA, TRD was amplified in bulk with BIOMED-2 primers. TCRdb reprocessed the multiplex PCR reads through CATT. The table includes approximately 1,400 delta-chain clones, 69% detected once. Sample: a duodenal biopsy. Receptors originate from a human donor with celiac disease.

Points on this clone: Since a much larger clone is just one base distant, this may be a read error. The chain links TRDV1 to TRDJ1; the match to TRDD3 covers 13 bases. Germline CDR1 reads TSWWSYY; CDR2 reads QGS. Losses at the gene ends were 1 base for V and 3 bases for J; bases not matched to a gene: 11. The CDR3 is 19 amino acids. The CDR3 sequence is CALGEPGTGGYEGADKLIF. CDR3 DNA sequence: TGTGCTCTTGGGGAACCGGGTACTGGGGGATACGAGGGGGCCGATAAACTCATCTTT.

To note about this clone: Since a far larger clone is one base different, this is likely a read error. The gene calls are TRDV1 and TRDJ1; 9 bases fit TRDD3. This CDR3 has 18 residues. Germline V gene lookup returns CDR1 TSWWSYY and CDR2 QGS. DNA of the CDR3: TGTGCTCTTGGGGAACGAGGGGTGTACTGGGGGACCCCCGATAAATTCATCTTT. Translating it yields CALGERGVYWGTPDKFIF.

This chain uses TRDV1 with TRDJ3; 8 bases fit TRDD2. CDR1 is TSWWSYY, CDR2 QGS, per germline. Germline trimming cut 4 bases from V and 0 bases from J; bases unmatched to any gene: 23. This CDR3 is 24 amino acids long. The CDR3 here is CALGAEAFLTSPAGSSWDTRQMFF. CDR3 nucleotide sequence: TGTGCTCTTGGGGCCGAGGCCTTCCTAACCTCCCCCGCTGGGAGCTCCTGGGACACCCGACAGATGTTTTTC.

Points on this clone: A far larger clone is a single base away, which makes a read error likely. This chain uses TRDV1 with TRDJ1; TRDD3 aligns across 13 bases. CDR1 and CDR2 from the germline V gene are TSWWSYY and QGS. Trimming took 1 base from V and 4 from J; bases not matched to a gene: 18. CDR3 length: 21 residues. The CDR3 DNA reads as TGTGCTCTTGGGGAACAAGTTCCCAGCCCCCGTACTGGGGGATACGGCGATAAACTCATCTTT. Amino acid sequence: CALGEQVPSPRTGGYGDKLIF.

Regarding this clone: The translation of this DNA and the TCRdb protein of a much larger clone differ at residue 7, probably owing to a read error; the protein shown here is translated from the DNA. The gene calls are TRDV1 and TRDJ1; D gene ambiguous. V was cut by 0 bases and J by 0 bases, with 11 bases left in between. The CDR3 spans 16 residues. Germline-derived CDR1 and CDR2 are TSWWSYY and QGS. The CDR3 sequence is CALGELKAHHTDKLIF. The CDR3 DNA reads TGTGCTCTTGGGGAACTCAAGGCCCACCACACCGATAAACTCATCTTT.

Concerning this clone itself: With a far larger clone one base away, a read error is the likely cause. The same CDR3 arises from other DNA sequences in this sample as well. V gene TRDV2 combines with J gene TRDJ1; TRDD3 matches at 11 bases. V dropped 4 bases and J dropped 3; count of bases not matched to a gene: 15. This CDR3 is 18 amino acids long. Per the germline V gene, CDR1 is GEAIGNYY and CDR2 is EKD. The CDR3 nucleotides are TGTGCCTGTGATACCCACCTACTGGGGGATAGAGCCGCCGATAAACTCATCTTT. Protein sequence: CACDTHLLGDRAADKLIF.

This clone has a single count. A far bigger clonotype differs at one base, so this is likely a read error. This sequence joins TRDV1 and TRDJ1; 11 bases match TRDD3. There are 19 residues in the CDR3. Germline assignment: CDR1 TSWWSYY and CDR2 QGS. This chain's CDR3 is CALVELAVGDTDGAHKLIF. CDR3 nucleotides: TGTGCTCTTGTGGAACTAGCGGTGGGGGATACGGATGGGGCTCATAAACTCATCTTT.

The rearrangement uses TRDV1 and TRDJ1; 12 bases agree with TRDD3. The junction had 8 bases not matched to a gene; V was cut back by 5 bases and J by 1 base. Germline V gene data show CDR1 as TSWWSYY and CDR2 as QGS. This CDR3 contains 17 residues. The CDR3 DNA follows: TGTGCTCTTGGGAACTACAACTGGGGGATACTCACCGATAAACTCATCTTT. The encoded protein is CALGNYNWGILTDKLIF.

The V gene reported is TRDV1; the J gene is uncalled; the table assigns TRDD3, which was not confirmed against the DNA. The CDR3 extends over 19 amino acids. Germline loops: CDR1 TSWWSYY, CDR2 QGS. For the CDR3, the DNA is TGTGCTCTTGGGGAACTTGATTTTCTCAGCCTTCCTAAAATACGGGCCCTCTTCTTC. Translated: CALGELDFLSLPKIRALFF.

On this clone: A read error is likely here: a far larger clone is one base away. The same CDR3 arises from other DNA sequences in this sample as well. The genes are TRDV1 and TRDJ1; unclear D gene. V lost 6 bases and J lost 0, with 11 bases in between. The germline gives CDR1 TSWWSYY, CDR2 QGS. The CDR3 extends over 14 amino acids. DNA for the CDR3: TGTGCTCTTGGATGTTACTCCTACACCGATAAACTCATCTTT. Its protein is CALGCYSYTDKLIF.